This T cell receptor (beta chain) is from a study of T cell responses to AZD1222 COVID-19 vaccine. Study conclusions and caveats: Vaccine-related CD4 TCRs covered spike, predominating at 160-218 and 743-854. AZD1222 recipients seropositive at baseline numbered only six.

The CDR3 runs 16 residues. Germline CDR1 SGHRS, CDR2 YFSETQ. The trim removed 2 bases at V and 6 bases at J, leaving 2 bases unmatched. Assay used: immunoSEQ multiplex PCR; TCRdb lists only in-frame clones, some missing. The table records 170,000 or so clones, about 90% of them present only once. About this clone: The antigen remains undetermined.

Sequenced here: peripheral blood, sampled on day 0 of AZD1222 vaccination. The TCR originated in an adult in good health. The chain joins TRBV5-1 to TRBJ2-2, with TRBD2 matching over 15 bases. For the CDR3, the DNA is TGCGCCAGCAGCTTCGGACTAGCGGGAGGGTCCGGGGAGCTGTTTTTT. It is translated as CASSFGLAGGSGELFF. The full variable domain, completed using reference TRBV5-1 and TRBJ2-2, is KAGVTQTPRYLIKTRGQQVTLSCSPISGHRSVSWYQQTPGQGLQFLFEYFSETQRNKGNFPGRFSGRQFSNSRSEMNVSTLELGDSALYLCASSFGLAGGSGELFFGEGSRLTVL.